This T cell receptor (beta chain) was captured by sequencing in a study of a mutant IDH1 vaccine in newly diagnosed glioma. Study summary: The week-35 safety follow-up was V12, and the week-47 study end was V13.

Germline-derived CDR1 and CDR2 are MNHEY and SVGAGI. Trimming took off 6 bases at V and 6 bases at J, with 12 bases between the two ends. The CDR3 is 13 amino acids. Regarding this clone: Antigen: not known.

Described time point: week 47, end of study. Every vaccination contained 300 ug of the mutant IDH1 20-mer peptide and was paired with topical imiquimod. Clones were sequenced by immunoSEQ multiplex PCR, and TCRdb holds only the in-frame ones, with some missing. Of approximately 33,000 clones in the sample, over 70% are singletons; the top ten hold about 9%. The chain combines TRBV6-5 with TRBJ2-1; possible D gene TRBD1, 5 bases. The sequence was collected from a man aged 35-49 years with glioma. Here the sequenced sample was PBMCs, taken from a glioma patient whose treatment included an IDH1 peptide vaccine. CDR3 loop: CASRLLRGNEQFF. For the CDR3, the DNA is TGTGCCAGCAGACTTTTAAGGGGCAATGAGCAGTTCTTC.